Below are 29 T cell receptor beta chains sequenced from a single sample in a study of blood T cell repertoires in COVID-19. The assay was immunoSEQ multiplex PCR, and TCRdb's table has in-frame clones only and misses some. This sample carries some 45,000 clones, 60% to 85% of them seen once, and the ten largest clones take 8.5%. Sequenced sample: peripheral blood. These receptors all stem from a man between 65 and 80 years old with active or convalescent COVID-19.

The rearrangement links TRBV19 to TRBJ1-5; unclear D gene. The CDR3 is 13 amino acids. Germline V gene lookup returns CDR1 LNHDA and CDR2 SQIVND (reference sequence). Trimming stripped 9 bases from V and 8 bases from J, with 17 bases between. The DNA for the CDR3 is TGTGCCAGCTCCCCGGGATGGGTTGAGCCCCAGCATTTT. Translation gives CASSPGWVEPQHF.

This clone was observed a few times. The gene calls are TRBV7-9 and TRBJ2-3; D not certain. CDR1 SEHNR and CDR2 FQNEAQ come from the germline V gene (reference sequence). CDR3 length equals 17 residues. Trimming removed 5 bases from V and 2 bases from J, with 20 bases in between. CDR3 bases: TGTGCCAGCAGCCCACCGCGGTTTTCAGTTCACACAGATACGCAGTATTTT. It specifies CASSPPRFSVHTDTQYF.

This chain links TRBV28 with TRBJ2-2; TRBD1 matches at 7 bases. The J segment lost 5 bases and the V segment lost 6 bases, leaving 9 bases of the junction unmatched. CDR3 size: 15 residues. Germline V CDR1 and CDR2: MDHEN, SYDVKM. CDR3 sequence reads: CASRRQGLWTGELFF. The CDR3 coding sequence is TGTGCCAGCAGGAGACAGGGCCTTTGGACCGGGGAGCTGTTTTTT.

The V gene is TRBV2, the J gene TRBJ2-7; 7 bases agree with TRBD2. V shed 4 bases and J 0 bases; nucleotides not matched to a gene: 12. The CDR3 is made up of 17 amino acids. Germline CDR1 is SNHLY and CDR2 is FYNNEI. The CDR3 protein is CASSGSGGIASSYEQYF. Here the CDR3 DNA reads TGTGCCAGCAGTGGTTCGGGGGGTATTGCTTCCTCCTACGAGCAGTACTTC. Supplemented by reference TRBV2 and TRBJ2-7, the full variable domain reads EPEVTQTPSHQVTQMGQEVILRCVPISNHLYFYWYRQILGQKVEFLVSFYNNEISEKSEIFDDQFSVERPDGSNFTLKIRSTKLEDSAMYFCASSGSGGIASSYEQYFGPGTRLTVT.

V and J are TRBV3-1 (or the pseudogene TRBV3-2) and TRBJ2-3; 7 bases are shared with TRBD2. Germline V CDR1 and CDR2: LGHDT, YNNKEL (reference sequence). The CDR3 runs to 18 residues. Trimming took 0 bases from V and 5 from J; bases not matched to a gene: 14. This CDR3 is CASSQEDGRASGLDTQYF. CDR3 bases: TGTGCCAGCAGCCAAGAAGATGGGCGGGCTAGCGGACTAGATACGCAGTATTTT.

The V and J genes are TRBV11-2 and TRBJ1-2; tentative D call: TRBD1 (5 bases). CDR1 SGHAT and CDR2 FQNNGV come from the germline V gene. V lost 0 bases to trimming and J lost 4 bases, with 12 bases between them. The CDR3 runs 15 residues. In DNA form, the CDR3 reads TGTGCCAGCAGCTTAGATCGATCGGGACTCTATGGCTACACCTTC. This sequence encodes CASSLDRSGLYGYTF.

V is TRBV4-2 and J is TRBJ2-2, with D perhaps TRBD1 (6 bases). V lost 1 base and J lost 7, with 16 bases in between. This CDR3 is built from 16 residues. CDR1 and CDR2 (germline): LGHNA, YNFKEQ. CDR3 loop: CASSQGGQGFSGELFF. CDR3 DNA sequence: TGTGCCAGCAGCCAAGGGGGACAAGGTTTCAGCGGGGAGCTGTTTTTT.

The genes are TRBV11-2 and TRBJ1-4; no reliable D call. V was cut by 3 bases and J by 2 bases, with 10 bases left in between. The germline gives CDR1 SGHAT, CDR2 FQNNGV. This CDR3 region has 15 residues. The CDR3 coding sequence is TGTGCCAGCAGCTTTGTCGCGGGCACTAATGAAAAACTGTTTTTT. As protein: CASSFVAGTNEKLFF.

This clone showed up just a few times. The chain employs TRBV28 and TRBJ1-5; 7 bases line up with TRBD1. Germline trimming cut 5 bases from V and 4 bases from J; bases unmatched to any gene: 11. Germline V gene sequence: CDR1 MDHEN, CDR2 SYDVKM. The CDR3 length is 16 residues. The CDR3 reads CASSPAGQPRNQPQHF. CDR3 sequence (DNA): TGTGCCAGCAGTCCCGCGGGACAGCCCAGGAATCAGCCCCAGCATTTT.

This clone was seen a few times. The chain recombines TRBV2 with TRBJ2-3; no clear D gene. With 6 bases removed from V and 1 base from J, the gap between germline ends came to 11 bases. The CDR3 has 14 amino acids. Per germline, CDR1 SNHLY and CDR2 FYNNEI. The DNA for the CDR3 is TGTGCCAGCAGGGTGGCGGCAGGCACAGATACGCAGTATTTT. Amino acid sequence: CASRVAAGTDTQYF.

The chain employs TRBV18 and TRBJ2-1; 11 positions agree with TRBD2. The CDR3 totals 15 residues. The J segment lost 10 bases and the V segment lost 5 bases, leaving 10 bases of the junction unmatched. In germline, CDR1 is KGHSH, CDR2 LQKENI. The CDR3 spells CASSSASGGTGEQFF. DNA for the CDR3: TGTGCCAGCTCATCCGCTAGCGGGGGGACGGGAGAGCAGTTCTTC.

This clone was counted a single time. The chain employs TRBV30 and TRBJ2-2; 9 bases fit TRBD1. V trimming: 5 bases; J trimming: 2 bases; junction bases outside the gene matches: 6. This CDR3 contains 15 residues. The germline CDR1 and CDR2 sequences are GTSNPN and SVGIG (reference sequence). CDR3 sequence (DNA): TGTGCCTGGCTCAGGACAGGGGATAACACCGGGGAGCTGTTTTTT. This translates into CAWLRTGDNTGELFF.

J is TRBJ1-5 and V is TRBV6-5; possibly TRBD1 for D (5 bases). The CDR3 is made up of 14 amino acids. CDR1 and CDR2 from the germline V gene are MNHEY and SVGAGI. The V and J ends lost 10 bases and 6 bases respectively, with 19 bases between them. CDR3 bases: TGTGCCATCGGCCGTACAGGCTCCGGTCAGCCCCAGCATTTT. Protein: CAIGRTGSGQPQHF.

V usage is TRBV18 and J usage is TRBJ2-2; TRBD2 agrees at 10 bases. There are 16 residues in the CDR3. V gave up 5 bases and J gave up 5 bases; unmatched junction bases: 8. Germline V lookup: CDR1 KGHSH, CDR2 LQKENI. The CDR3 sequence is CASSTQRGGQTGELFF. CDR3 coding DNA: TGTGCCAGCTCAACTCAGCGGGGGGGCCAGACCGGGGAGCTGTTTTTT. The variable domain in full, with the rest retrieved from reference TRBV18 and TRBJ2-2, is NAGVMQNPRHLVRRRGQEARLRCSPMKGHSHVYWYRQLPEEGLKFMVYLQKENIIDESGMPKERFSAEFPKEGPSILRIQQVVRGDSAAYFCASSTQRGGQTGELFFGEGSRLTVL.

This rearrangement joins TRBV6-1 to TRBJ2-7; 8 bases align to TRBD2. Looked up from germline, CDR1 is MNHNS and CDR2 is SASEGT. J was trimmed by 6 bases and V by 1 base; bases with no gene match: 2. The CDR3 loop spans 13 amino acids. The CDR3 sequence: CASSEGGGSEQYF. The DNA of the CDR3 is TGTGCCAGCAGTGAAGGCGGGGGGTCCGAGCAGTACTTC.

For the CDR3, the DNA is TGTGCCAGCAGCCAAGAAGTTGGGCAGTCCCGAGGCTACACCTTC. This sequence encodes CASSQEVGQSRGYTF. The chain combines TRBV3-1 (or the pseudogene TRBV3-2) with TRBJ1-2; D unresolved. Trimming cost V 0 bases and J 8 bases, with 16 bases left between them. Per the germline V gene, CDR1 is LGHDT and CDR2 is YNNKEL (reference sequence). CDR3 size: 15 residues.

The CDR3 spells CASSPTIRLAGWETQYF. The CDR3 DNA is TGCGCCAGCAGCCCTACTATTCGACTAGCGGGATGGGAGACCCAGTACTTC. The chain employs TRBV5-1 and TRBJ2-5; 11 nucleotides match TRBD2. The CDR3 sequence is 17 residues long. Germline lookup yields CDR1 SGHRS and CDR2 YFSETQ. V shed 4 bases and J 5 bases; nucleotides not matched to a gene: 13.

V gene TRBV7-6 combines with J gene TRBJ2-2, with D tentatively TRBD2 (5 bases). The CDR3 loop spans 15 amino acids. Germline V lookup: CDR1 SGHVS, CDR2 FNYEAQ. The V end lost 0 bases, the J end lost 3 bases, and 8 bases lay between the germline ends. CDR3 residues: CASSLAGGHTGELFF. For the CDR3, the DNA is TGTGCCAGCAGCTTAGCTGGAGGACACACCGGGGAGCTGTTTTTT.

This chain connects TRBV9 to TRBJ2-1; 12 positions match TRBD2. Germline V gene sequence: CDR1 SGDLS, CDR2 YYNGEE. The CDR3 length is 14 residues. J lost 6 bases, V lost 7 bases, and 5 bases had no gene match. The CDR3 DNA follows: TGTGCCAGCTCTCCGGGACTAGCGGGCAATGAGCAGTTCTTC. This encodes CASSPGLAGNEQFF.

The rearrangement links TRBV28 to TRBJ2-3, with D tentatively TRBD2 (6 bases). The CDR3 contains 15 residues. Trimming left V 3 bases short and J 4 bases short, with 14 bases between. The V gene's germline CDR1 is MDHEN and CDR2 SYDVKM. CDR3 sequence (DNA): TGTGCCAGCAGTTTGGCCAGGTGGGAGGCAGATACGCAGTATTTT. Encoded protein: CASSLARWEADTQYF. Using reference TRBV28 and TRBJ2-3 for the parts outside the CDR3, the full variable domain is DVKVTQSSRYLVKRTGEKVFLECVQDMDHENMFWYRQDPGLGLRLIYFSYDVKMKEKGDIPEGYSVSREKKERFSLILESASTNQTSMYLCASSLARWEADTQYFGPGTRLTVL.

V gene TRBV2 combines with J gene TRBJ2-7; D is possibly TRBD2 (5 bases). The V end was cut by 6 bases, the J end by 7 bases, with 13 bases between. CDR3 length equals 12 residues. Per the germline V gene, CDR1 is SNHLY and CDR2 is FYNNEI. CDR3 DNA: TGTGCCAGCAGGCCGGGGTCTGGTGAGCAGTACTTC. This encodes CASRPGSGEQYF.

In its sample, this clone was seen a few times. This chain uses TRBV29-1 with TRBJ2-1; D is perhaps TRBD1 (5 bases). The V gene lost 4 bases and the J gene lost 7 bases, with 11 bases spanning the gap. Per germline, CDR1 SQVTM and CDR2 ANQGSEA. The CDR3 spans 12 residues. CDR3 DNA sequence: TGCAGCGTTGGTGGGGCTGGGAATGAGCAGTTCTTC. Protein: CSVGGAGNEQFF.

DNA for the CDR3: TGTGCCAGCAGTGAAATGGGACAGGGAGTCGCCTATGGCTACACCTTC. This encodes CASSEMGQGVAYGYTF. This sequence joins TRBV27 and TRBJ1-2, with 9 bases aligning to TRBD1. The V gene end was trimmed by 5 bases and the J gene end by 4 bases; junction bases not matched to a gene: 11. The CDR3 length is 16 residues. Germline values: CDR1 MNHEY, CDR2 SMNVEV (reference sequence).

This clone was observed once. The chain employs TRBV4-2 and TRBJ1-4, with a tentative D call TRBD1 (5 bases). V gave up 0 bases and J gave up 12 bases, with 11 bases separating them. CDR3 length: 13 residues. CDR1 is LGHNA, CDR2 YNFKEQ, per germline. CDR3 coding DNA: TGTGCCAGCAGCCAAGAGATTGGGGGGGAACTGTTTTTT. As protein: CASSQEIGGELFF.

J is TRBJ2-1 and V is TRBV5-4, with TRBD2 as a possible D gene (7 bases). The ends were cut back, 6 bases at V and 7 bases at J, with 23 bases in the middle. This CDR3 is built from 16 residues. From germline, CDR1 is SGHNT and CDR2 YYREEE (reference sequence). Here the CDR3 reads CASTYPGRGSRNEQFF. The CDR3 bases are TGTGCCAGCACCTACCCTGGGAGGGGGTCCCGTAATGAGCAGTTCTTC.

There are a few counts of this clone. The rearrangement joins TRBV27 to TRBJ1-5; no firm D call. This CDR3 is built from 15 residues. With 5 bases removed from V and 0 bases from J, the gap between germline ends came to 11 bases. The germline CDR1 and CDR2 sequences are MNHEY and SMNVEV (reference sequence). The CDR3 protein is CASSNSYYSNQPQHF. CDR3 nucleotides: TGTGCCAGCAGTAACAGCTATTATAGCAATCAGCCCCAGCATTTT.

This chain's CDR3 is CASSIRDSGYQPQHF. The CDR3 coding sequence is TGTGCCAGCAGCATAAGGGACTCGGGATATCAGCCCCAGCATTTT. The chain combines TRBV5-5 with TRBJ1-5; the D gene is possibly TRBD1 (5 bases). The CDR3 spans 15 residues. CDR1 is SGHKS, CDR2 YYEKEE, per germline (reference sequence). Trimming stripped 4 bases from V and 5 bases from J, with 16 bases between.

In nucleotides, the CDR3 is TGTGCCAGCAGCCCCGACCATTTTGGGACATCCTTTGGCTACACCTTC. This gives the protein CASSPDHFGTSFGYTF. The chain is built from TRBV7-3 and TRBJ1-2; possible D gene TRBD1, 6 bases. Trimming took off 5 bases at V and 7 bases at J, with 23 bases between the two ends. CDR3 size: 16 residues. CDR1 is SGHTA and CDR2 is FQGTGA in the germline V gene.

V usage is TRBV6-5 and J usage is TRBJ1-3; the D gene is possibly TRBD1 (5 bases). This CDR3 has 14 amino acids. The germline V and J ends were trimmed by 7 bases and 8 bases, with 18 bases remaining between them. The germline CDR1 and CDR2 sequences are MNHEY and SVGAGI. CDR3 nucleotide sequence: TGTGCCAGCACCGACGGGACTCACGGCGACACCATATATTTT. This encodes CASTDGTHGDTIYF.